The clone carrying this T cell receptor (beta chain) showed up many times. No antigen is known for it. The germline V gene encodes CDR1 SNHLY and CDR2 FYNNEI. Trimming stripped 7 bases from V and 1 base from J, with 10 bases between. The CDR3 has 13 residues. The sample is drawn from a study of T cells in Graves' hyperthyroidism and ophthalmopathy. Amplification of TCR beta CDR3 regions used RNA as the template. HTBI primers drove first-round RT-PCR of the TCR CDR3. MiXCR, run by TCRdb on the multiplex PCR reads, gives a single entry per CDR3 protein. The sample has approximately 590,000 distinct CDR3 sequences; 15% to 19% are singletons. Study-wide points: Model predictions of ophthalmopathy came a median approximately 6 months before onset. Stable hyperthyroidism was told apart from ophthalmopathy by a model built on 13 V-J features.

Together with thyroid ultrasound, orbital computed tomography, serum thyroxine and TRAb, clinical symptoms were used for diagnoses. This sequence was found in a woman aged 30 to 39 with Graves' hyperthyroidism. Sequenced material: blood. The genes are TRBV2 and TRBJ1-1; D remains ambiguous. CDR3 bases: TGTGCCAGCACCCTTCAGGAGAACACTGAAGCTTTCTTT. This encodes CASTLQENTEAFF.